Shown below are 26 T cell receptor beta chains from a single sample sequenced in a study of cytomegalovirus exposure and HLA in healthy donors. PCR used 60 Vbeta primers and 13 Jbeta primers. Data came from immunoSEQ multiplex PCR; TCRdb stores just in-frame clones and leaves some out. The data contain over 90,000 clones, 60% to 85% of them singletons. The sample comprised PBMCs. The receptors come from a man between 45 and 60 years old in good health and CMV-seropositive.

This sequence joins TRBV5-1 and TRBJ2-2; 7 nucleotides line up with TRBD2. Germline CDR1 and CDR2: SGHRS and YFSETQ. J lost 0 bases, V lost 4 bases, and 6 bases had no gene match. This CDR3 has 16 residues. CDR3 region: CASSRISGTNTGELFF. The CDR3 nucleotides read TGCGCCAGCAGCCGAATCAGCGGGACGAACACCGGGGAGCTGTTTTTT.

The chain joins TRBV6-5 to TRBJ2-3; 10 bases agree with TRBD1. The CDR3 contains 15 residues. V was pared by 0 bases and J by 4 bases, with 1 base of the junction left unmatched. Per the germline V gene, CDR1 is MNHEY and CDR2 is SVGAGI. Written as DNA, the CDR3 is TGTGCCAGCAGTTACTCGACAGGGGGCTCAGATACGCAGTATTTT. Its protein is CASSYSTGGSDTQYF.

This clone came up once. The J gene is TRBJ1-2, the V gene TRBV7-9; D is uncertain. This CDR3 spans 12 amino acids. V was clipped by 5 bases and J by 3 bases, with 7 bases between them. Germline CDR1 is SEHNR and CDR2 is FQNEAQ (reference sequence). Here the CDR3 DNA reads TGTGCCAGCAGCAAAACAGACTATGGCTACACCTTC. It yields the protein CASSKTDYGYTF.

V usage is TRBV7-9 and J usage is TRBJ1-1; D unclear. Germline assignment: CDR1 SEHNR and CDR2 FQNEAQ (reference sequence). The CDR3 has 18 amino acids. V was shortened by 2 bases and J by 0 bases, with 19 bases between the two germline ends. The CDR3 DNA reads TGTGCCAGCAGCTTACGTAAGGGCCCCACGGGGATGAACACTGAAGCTTTCTTT. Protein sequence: CASSLRKGPTGMNTEAFF.

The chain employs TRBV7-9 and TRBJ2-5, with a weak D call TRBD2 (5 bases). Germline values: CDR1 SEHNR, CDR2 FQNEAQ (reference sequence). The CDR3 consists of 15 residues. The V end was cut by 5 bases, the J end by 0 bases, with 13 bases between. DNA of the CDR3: TGTGCCAGCAGCCGCCGGTCCGGGAACCAAGAGACCCAGTACTTC. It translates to CASSRRSGNQETQYF.

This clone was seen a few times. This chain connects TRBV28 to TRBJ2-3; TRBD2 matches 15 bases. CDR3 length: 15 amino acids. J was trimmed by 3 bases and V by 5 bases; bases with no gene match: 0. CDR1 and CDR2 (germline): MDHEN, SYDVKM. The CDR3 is CASSGLAGGTDTQYF. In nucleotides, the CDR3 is TGTGCCAGCAGTGGACTAGCGGGAGGGACAGATACGCAGTATTTT. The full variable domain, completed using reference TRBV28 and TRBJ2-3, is DVKVTQSSRYLVKRTGEKVFLECVQDMDHENMFWYRQDPGLGLRLIYFSYDVKMKEKGDIPEGYSVSREKKERFSLILESASTNQTSMYLCASSGLAGGTDTQYFGPGTRLTVL.

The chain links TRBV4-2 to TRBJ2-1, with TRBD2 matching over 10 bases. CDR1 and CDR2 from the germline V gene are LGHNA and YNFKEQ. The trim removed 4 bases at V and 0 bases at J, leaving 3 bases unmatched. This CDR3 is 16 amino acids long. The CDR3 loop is CASSPRLAGSYNEQFF. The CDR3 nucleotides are TGTGCCAGCAGCCCACGACTAGCGGGCTCCTACAATGAGCAGTTCTTC.

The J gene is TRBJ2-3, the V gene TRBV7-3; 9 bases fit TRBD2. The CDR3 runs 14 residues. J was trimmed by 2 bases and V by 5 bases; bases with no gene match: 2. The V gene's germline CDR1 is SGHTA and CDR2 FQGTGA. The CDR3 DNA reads TGTGCCAGCAGCCGGACTAGCGACACAGATACGCAGTATTTT. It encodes CASSRTSDTDTQYF.

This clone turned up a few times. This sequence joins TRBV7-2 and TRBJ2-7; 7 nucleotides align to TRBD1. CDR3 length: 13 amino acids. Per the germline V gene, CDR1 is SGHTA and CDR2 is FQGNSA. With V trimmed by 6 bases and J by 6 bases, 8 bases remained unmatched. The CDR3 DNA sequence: TGTGCCAGCAGATCTATCGGGACAGTCGAGCAGTACTTC. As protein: CASRSIGTVEQYF. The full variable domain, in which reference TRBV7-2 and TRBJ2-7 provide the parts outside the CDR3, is GAGVSQSPSNKVTEKGKDVELRCDPISGHTALYWYRQSLGQGLEFLIYFQGNSAPDKSGLPSDRFSAERTGGSVSTLTIQRTQQEDSAVYLCASRSIGTVEQYFGPGTRLTVT.

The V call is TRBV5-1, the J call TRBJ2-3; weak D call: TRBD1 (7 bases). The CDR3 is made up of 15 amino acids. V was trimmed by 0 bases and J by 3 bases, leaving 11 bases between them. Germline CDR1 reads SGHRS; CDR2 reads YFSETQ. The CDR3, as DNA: TGCGCCAGCAGCTTGGAGGCAGGGGGGACAGATACGCAGTATTTT. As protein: CASSLEAGGTDTQYF.

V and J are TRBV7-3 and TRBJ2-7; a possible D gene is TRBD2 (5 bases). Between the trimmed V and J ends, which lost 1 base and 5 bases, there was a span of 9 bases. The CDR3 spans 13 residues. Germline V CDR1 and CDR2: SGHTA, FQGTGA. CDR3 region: CASSLRRFDEQYF. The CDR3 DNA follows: TGTGCCAGCAGCTTAAGGAGGTTCGACGAGCAGTACTTC.

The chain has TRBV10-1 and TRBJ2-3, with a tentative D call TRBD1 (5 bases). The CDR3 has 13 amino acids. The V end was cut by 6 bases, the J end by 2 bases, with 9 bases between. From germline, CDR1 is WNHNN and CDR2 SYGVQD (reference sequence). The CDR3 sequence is CASRETATDTQYF. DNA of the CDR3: TGCGCCAGCAGAGAGACAGCCACAGATACGCAGTATTTT.

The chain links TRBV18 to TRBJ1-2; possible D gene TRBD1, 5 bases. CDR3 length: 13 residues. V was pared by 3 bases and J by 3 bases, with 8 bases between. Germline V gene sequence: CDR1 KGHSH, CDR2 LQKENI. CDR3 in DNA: TGTGCCAGCTCACCGGGAGGGGACTATGGCTACACCTTC. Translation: CASSPGGDYGYTF.

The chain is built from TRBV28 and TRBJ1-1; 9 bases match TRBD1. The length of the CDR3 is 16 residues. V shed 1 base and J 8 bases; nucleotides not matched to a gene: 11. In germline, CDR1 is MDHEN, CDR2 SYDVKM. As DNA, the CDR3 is TGTGCCAGCAGTTTATATTTTGGGACAGGGACTGCGGAAGCTTTCTTT. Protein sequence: CASSLYFGTGTAEAFF.

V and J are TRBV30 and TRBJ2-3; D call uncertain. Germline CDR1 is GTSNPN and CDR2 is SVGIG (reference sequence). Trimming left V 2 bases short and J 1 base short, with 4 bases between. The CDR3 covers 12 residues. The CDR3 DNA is TGTGCCTGGAGTCTAGGCACAGATACGCAGTATTTT. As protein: CAWSLGTDTQYF.

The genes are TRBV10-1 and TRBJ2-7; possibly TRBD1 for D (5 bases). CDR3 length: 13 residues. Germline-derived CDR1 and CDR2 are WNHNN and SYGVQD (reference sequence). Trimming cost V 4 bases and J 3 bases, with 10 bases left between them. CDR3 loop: CASSGSGFYEQYF. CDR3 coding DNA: TGCGCCAGCAGTGGTTCAGGGTTCTACGAGCAGTACTTC.

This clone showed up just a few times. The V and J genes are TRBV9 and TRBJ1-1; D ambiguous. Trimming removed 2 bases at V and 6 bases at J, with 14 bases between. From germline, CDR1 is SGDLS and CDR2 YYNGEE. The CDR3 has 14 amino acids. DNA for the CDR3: TGTGCCAGCAGCGTTGGCCCCCTTAGCCCTGAAGCTTTCTTT. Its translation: CASSVGPLSPEAFF.

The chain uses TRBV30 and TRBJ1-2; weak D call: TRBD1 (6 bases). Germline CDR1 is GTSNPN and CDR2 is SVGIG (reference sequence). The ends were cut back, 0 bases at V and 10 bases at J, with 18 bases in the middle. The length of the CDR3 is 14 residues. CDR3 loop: CAWSVSFLGAIYTF. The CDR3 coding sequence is TGTGCCTGGAGTGTAAGTTTCTTGGGGGCAATCTACACCTTC.

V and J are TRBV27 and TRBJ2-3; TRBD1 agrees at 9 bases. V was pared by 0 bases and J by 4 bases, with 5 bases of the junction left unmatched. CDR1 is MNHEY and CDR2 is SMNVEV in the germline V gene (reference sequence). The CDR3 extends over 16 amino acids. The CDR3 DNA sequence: TGTGCCAGCAGTTTATCACCGGGACAGGGAGCAGATACGCAGTATTTT. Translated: CASSLSPGQGADTQYF.

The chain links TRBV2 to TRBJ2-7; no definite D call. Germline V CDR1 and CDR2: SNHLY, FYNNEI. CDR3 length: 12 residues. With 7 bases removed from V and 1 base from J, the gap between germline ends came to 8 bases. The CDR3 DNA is TGTGCCAGCACCGCAGGTTCCTACGAGCAGTACTTC. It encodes CASTAGSYEQYF. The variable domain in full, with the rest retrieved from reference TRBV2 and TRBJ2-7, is EPEVTQTPSHQVTQMGQEVILRCVPISNHLYFYWYRQILGQKVEFLVSFYNNEISEKSEIFDDQFSVERPDGSNFTLKIRSTKLEDSAMYFCASTAGSYEQYFGPGTRLTVT.

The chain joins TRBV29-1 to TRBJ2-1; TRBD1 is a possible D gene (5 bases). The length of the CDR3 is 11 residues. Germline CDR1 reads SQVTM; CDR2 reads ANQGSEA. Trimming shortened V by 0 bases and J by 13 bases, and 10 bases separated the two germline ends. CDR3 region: CSVEDSQGQFF. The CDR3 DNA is TGCAGCGTTGAAGACAGTCAGGGACAGTTCTTC.

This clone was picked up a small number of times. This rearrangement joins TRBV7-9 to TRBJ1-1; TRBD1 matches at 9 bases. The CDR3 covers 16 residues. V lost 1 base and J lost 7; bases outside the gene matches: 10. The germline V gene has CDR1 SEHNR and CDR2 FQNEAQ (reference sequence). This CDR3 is CASSLEVAQGALEAFF. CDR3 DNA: TGTGCCAGCAGCTTAGAAGTGGCACAGGGGGCTCTTGAAGCTTTCTTT.

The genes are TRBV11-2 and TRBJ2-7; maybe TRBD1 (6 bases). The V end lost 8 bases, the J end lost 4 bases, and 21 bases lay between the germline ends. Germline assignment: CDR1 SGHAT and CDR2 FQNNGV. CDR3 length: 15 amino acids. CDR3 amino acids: CASSHPTGRNYEQYF. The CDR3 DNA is TGTGCCAGCTCGCACCCGACAGGTCGAAATTACGAGCAGTACTTC.

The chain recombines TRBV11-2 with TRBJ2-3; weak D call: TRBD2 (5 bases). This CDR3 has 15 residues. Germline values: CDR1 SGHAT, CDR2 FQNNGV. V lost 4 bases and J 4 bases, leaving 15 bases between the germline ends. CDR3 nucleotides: TGTGCCAGCAGCTCTGTGGGAGCTTTGGCAGATACGCAGTATTTT. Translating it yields CASSSVGALADTQYF.

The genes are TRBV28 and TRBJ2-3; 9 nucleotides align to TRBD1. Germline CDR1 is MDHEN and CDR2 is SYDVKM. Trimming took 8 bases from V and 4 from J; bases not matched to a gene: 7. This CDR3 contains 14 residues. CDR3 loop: CASRVQGAADTQYF. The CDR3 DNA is TGTGCCAGCCGGGTACAGGGGGCCGCAGATACGCAGTATTTT.

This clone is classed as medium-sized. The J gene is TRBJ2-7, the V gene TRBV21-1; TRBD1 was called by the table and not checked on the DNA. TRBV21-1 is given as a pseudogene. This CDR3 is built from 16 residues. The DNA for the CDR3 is TGTGCCAGCAGCCACTTCAAGGGGGACAGATCCTACGAGCAGTACTTC. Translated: CASSHFKGDRSYEQYF.